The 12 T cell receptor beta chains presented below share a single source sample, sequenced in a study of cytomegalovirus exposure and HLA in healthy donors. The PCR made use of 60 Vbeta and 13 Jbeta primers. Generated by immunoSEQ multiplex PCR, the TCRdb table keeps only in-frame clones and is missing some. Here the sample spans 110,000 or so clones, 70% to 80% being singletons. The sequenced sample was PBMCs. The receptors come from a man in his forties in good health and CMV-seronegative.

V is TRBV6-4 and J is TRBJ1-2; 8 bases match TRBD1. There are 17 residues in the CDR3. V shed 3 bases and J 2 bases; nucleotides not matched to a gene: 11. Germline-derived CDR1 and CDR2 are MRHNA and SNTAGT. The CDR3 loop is CASSENPDRADNYGYTF. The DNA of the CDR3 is TGTGCCAGCAGTGAAAATCCGGACAGGGCTGACAACTATGGCTACACCTTC.

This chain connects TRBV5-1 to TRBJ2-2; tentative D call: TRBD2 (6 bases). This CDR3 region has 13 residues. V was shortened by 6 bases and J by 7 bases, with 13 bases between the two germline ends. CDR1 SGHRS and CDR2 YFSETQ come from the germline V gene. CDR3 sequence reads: CASTGLTGGELFF. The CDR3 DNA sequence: TGCGCCAGCACGGGACTTACAGGCGGGGAGCTGTTTTTT.

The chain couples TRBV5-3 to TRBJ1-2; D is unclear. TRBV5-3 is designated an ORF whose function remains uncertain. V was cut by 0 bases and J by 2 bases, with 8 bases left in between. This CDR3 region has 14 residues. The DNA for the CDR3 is TGTGCCAGAAGCTTGGCCCAGGTGAACTATGGCTACACCTTC. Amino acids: CARSLAQVNYGYTF.

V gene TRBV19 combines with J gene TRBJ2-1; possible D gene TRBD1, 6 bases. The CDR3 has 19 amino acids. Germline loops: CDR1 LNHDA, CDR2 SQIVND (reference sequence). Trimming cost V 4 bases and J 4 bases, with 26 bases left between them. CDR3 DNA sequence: TGTGCCAGTAGTAAACAGGGACGTATGGGAGTGGGCAGATACAATGAGCAGTTCTTC. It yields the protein CASSKQGRMGVGRYNEQFF.

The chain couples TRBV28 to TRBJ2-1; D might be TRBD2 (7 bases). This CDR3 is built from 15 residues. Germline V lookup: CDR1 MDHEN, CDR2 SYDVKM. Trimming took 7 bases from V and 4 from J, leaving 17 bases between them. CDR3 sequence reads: CASTLGRGPYNEQFF. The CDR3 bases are TGTGCCAGCACTCTGGGGCGGGGGCCATACAATGAGCAGTTCTTC.

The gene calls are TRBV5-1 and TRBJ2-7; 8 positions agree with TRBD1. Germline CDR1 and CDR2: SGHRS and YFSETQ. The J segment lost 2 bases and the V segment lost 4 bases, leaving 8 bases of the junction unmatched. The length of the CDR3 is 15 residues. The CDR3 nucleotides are TGCGCCAGCAGCAAAAGACAGGGGTCTGCCTACGAGCAGTACTTC. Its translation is CASSKRQGSAYEQYF.

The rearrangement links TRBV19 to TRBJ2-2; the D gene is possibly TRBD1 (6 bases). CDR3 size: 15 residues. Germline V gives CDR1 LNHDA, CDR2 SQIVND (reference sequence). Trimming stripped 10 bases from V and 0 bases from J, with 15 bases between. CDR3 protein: CATHPGQTNTGELFF. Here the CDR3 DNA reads TGTGCCACTCACCCAGGACAGACGAACACCGGGGAGCTGTTTTTT.

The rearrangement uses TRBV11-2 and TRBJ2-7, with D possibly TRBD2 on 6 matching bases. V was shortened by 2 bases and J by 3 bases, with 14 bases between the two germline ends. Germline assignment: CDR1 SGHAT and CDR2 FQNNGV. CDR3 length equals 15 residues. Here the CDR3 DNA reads TGTGCCAGCAGCTTACGTGGCGGGACCAACTACGAGCAGTACTTC. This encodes CASSLRGGTNYEQYF.

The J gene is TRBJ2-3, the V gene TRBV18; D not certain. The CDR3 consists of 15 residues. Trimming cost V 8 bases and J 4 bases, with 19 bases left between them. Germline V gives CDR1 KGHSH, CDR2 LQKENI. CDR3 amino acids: CASLPSTGSADTQYF. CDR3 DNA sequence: TGTGCCAGCCTACCAAGTACCGGTTCTGCAGATACGCAGTATTTT. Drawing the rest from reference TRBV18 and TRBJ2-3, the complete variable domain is NAGVMQNPRHLVRRRGQEARLRCSPMKGHSHVYWYRQLPEEGLKFMVYLQKENIIDESGMPKERFSAEFPKEGPSILRIQQVVRGDSAAYFCASLPSTGSADTQYFGPGTRLTVL.

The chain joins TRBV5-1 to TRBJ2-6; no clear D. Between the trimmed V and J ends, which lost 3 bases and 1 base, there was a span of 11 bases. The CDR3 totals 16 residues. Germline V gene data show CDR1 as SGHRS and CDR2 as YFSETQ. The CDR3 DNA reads TGCGCCAGCAGCTCCCAGGTGATGTCTGGGGCCAACGTCCTGACTTTC. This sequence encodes CASSSQVMSGANVLTF.

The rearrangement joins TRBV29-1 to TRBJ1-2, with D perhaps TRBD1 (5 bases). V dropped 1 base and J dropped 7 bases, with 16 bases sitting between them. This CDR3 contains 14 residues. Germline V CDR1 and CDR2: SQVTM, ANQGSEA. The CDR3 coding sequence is TGCAGCGTTGAAGTCGGGACTTTTTTAAGTGGCTACACCTTC. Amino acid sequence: CSVEVGTFLSGYTF.

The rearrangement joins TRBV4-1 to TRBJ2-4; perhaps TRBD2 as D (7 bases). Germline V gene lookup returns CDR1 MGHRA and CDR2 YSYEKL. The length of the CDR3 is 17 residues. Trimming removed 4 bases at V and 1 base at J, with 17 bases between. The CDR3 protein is CASSPSPGGPAKNIQYF. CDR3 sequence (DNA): TGCGCCAGCAGCCCGTCGCCCGGGGGGCCTGCCAAAAACATTCAGTACTTC.